What follows describes a single TCR beta chain. Per the original data handling: Using reference gene primer amplification, nucleated cell counts were estimated. Only in-frame clones appear in the TCRdb table, and some are missing; sequencing was by immunoSEQ multiplex PCR. From that table come the V and J calls and clone size; the DNA was used to work out D and trimming. The repertoire holds some 140,000 clones, with roughly 80% as singletons. The record originates from a study of blood T cell repertoires in COVID-19. At the level of the study: Specimens from acute and convalescent COVID-19 originated in the United States, Italy and Spain.

Germline values: CDR1 LGHDT, CDR2 YNNKEL (reference sequence). V was pared by 0 bases and J by 2 bases, with 1 base of the junction left unmatched. The CDR3 totals 16 residues. The sequenced material came from peripheral blood. V and J are TRBV3-1 (or the pseudogene TRBV3-2) and TRBJ2-1, with 10 bases identical to TRBD2. This clonotype originated in a man in his 60s who had recovered from COVID-19. The CDR3 DNA follows: TGTGCCAGCAGCCAAGACCTAGCGGGAGCCTACAATGAGCAGTTCTTC. Translating it yields CASSQDLAGAYNEQFF.